A selection of T cell receptor beta chains follows, all from one sample in a study of identical twins. Using its own MiXCR run on the 5' RACE reads, TCRdb lists one record per CDR3 protein. This table has approximately 230,000 distinct CDR3 sequences, around 6.5% appearing once. The same data also contributed to another study, on T cells expressing NK-cell markers.

The sequenced sample consisted of CD8+ T cells sorted from blood. All receptors come from a woman aged 18-30 years in good health. CDR3s include the opening cysteine and the closing phenylalanine or tryptophan. Fields, in order: V gene, D gene, clone size, J gene, CDR3 DNA, CDR3 protein. The D gene is left open where the match is weak. Some rows have no size entry. The others give once, few or many, or a class for an expanded clone.

TRBV7-9	.	.	TRBJ1-6	TGTGCCAGCAGCCAAAGCGGGGCCAGCCATAATTCACCCCTCCACTTT	CASSQSGASHNSPLHF
TRBV9	.	.	TRBJ2-7	TGTGCCAGCAGCGTAGATGATAACGAGCAGTACTTC	CASSVDDNEQYF
TRBV7-9	.	.	TRBJ2-3	TGTGCCAGCAGCTTAGATCGGGACAGCACAGATACGCAGTATTTT	CASSLDRDSTDTQYF
TRBV30	.	few	TRBJ1-1	TGTGCCTGGAGCCGAACACAGGTGAACACTGAAGCTTTCTTT	CAWSRTQVNTEAFF
TRBV12-5	TRBD1	.	TRBJ1-3	TGTGCTAGTGGTTTGGTACAGGGGGCGCGGGGAAACACCATATATTTT	CASGLVQGARGNTIYF
TRBV15	TRBD1	few	TRBJ2-3	TGTGCCACCAGCAGAACTGACAGGGTGACAGATACGCAGTATTTT	CATSRTDRVTDTQYF
TRBV2	.	many	TRBJ1-1	TGTGCCAGTCGACAGCTGATGAACACTGAAGCTTTCTTT	CASRQLMNTEAFF
TRBV27	TRBD1	many	TRBJ1-2	TGTGCCAGCAGTTCCCTGACAGGGGTTGCCTATGGCTACACCTTC	CASSSLTGVAYGYTF
TRBV7-9	TRBD2	.	TRBJ2-2	TGTGCCAGCTTGGGAGCGGGAGGCACCGGGGAGCTGTTTTTT	CASLGAGGTGELFF
TRBV7-2	.	many	TRBJ1-2	TGTGCCAGCAGCCCGAGGACAGCTGGCTACACCTTC	CASSPRTAGYTF
TRBV28	.	many	TRBJ2-2	TGTGCCAGCAGCAACTCCGGGACTTGGAACACCGGGGAGCTGTTTTTT	CASSNSGTWNTGELFF
TRBV6-6	TRBD2	.	TRBJ2-3	TGTGCCAGCGGGAACGGGGGGGCAGATACGCAGTATTTT	CASGNGGADTQYF
TRBV25-1	.	.	TRBJ2-1	TGTGCCAGCAGCACTACGTCCGCGGAGCAGTTCTTC	CASSTTSAEQFF
TRBV7-8	.	few	TRBJ2-1	TGTGCCAGCAAAAACTTTTACAATGAGCAGTTCTTC	CASKNFYNEQFF
TRBV25-1	.	few	TRBJ1-1	TGTGCCAGCATTGGGGTTAGGGAAGCTTTCTTT	CASIGVREAFF
TRBV4-3	.	many	TRBJ2-2	TGCGCCAGCAGCCAAGTCAGTTTTAGCGGAGGCACCGGGGAGCTGTTTTTT	CASSQVSFSGGTGELFF
TRBV5-4	.	many	TRBJ1-4	TGTGCCAGCAGCCCGAGCAGGGGATTCGGTGAAAAACTGTTTTTT	CASSPSRGFGEKLFF
TRBV5-1	.	many	TRBJ2-7	TGCGCCAGCAGAACTAACCGTGGCGAGCAGTACTTC	CASRTNRGEQYF
TRBV6-5	.	few	TRBJ1-5	TGTGCCAGCAGTTACCCACAGTACAGGGTTCCAAATCAGCCCCAGCATTTT	CASSYPQYRVPNQPQHF
TRBV12-3/TRBV12-4	TRBD1	few	TRBJ2-7	TGTGCCAGCAGCCATACAGGGGGCTACTACGAGCAGTACTTC	CASSHTGGYYEQYF
TRBV5-5	.	many	TRBJ2-7	TGTGCCAGCAGCCCAAGGGGCACAGGGTCGGACTCCTACGAGCAGTACTTC	CASSPRGTGSDSYEQYF
TRBV6-5	TRBD2	.	TRBJ2-7	TGTGCCAGCAGTTACTCGACTAGCGGGAGTGGCCACGAGCAGTACTTC	CASSYSTSGSGHEQYF
TRBV24-1	TRBD1	.	TRBJ1-1	TGTGCCACCAGTGATTCAGGGGGCTCAGCTTTCTTT	CATSDSGGSAFF
TRBV2	TRBD2	many	TRBJ2-1	TGTGCCAGCAGGACAAGGACTAGCGGCTCCTACAATGAGCAGTTCTTC	CASRTRTSGSYNEQFF
TRBV5-1	TRBD2	.	TRBJ2-1	TGCGCCAGCAGCTCCCAAGGACTAGCGGGGGGCCTATCCTACAATGAGCAGTTCTTC	CASSSQGLAGGLSYNEQFF
TRBV3-1	TRBD2	many	TRBJ2-5	TGTGCCAGCAGCCAAGGTGCGGGACTAGCGGGAGTGTACCAAGAGACCCAGTACTTC	CASSQGAGLAGVYQETQYF
TRBV5-1	.	many	TRBJ2-1	TGCGCCAGCAGCTTGGAGTATCCGTTTGGTAATGAGCAGTTCTTC	CASSLEYPFGNEQFF
TRBV10-3	TRBD2	few	TRBJ2-1	TGTGCCATCAGTGAGCTAGCGGGCAATGAGCAGTTCTTC	CAISELAGNEQFF
TRBV5-5	.	.	TRBJ1-2	TGTGCCAGCAGCTTCAGGGGAACTAACTATGGCTACACCTTC	CASSFRGTNYGYTF